This entry lists 13 T cell receptor beta chains sequenced from one sample in a study of cytomegalovirus exposure and HLA in healthy donors. Primers included in the PCR were 60 Vbeta and 13 Jbeta primers. Method: immunoSEQ multiplex PCR; TCRdb's copy keeps in-frame clones and lacks some. The table lists some 160,000 clones, roughly 88% of them singletons. Source material: PBMCs. The source of these receptors is a woman in her late teens or twenties in good health and CMV-seronegative.

The rearrangement joins TRBV19 to TRBJ1-2; D remains ambiguous. Germline CDR1 is LNHDA and CDR2 is SQIVND (reference sequence). The CDR3 covers 13 residues. With 6 bases removed from V and 3 bases from J, the gap between germline ends came to 11 bases. CDR3 sequence: CASSPMGDYGYTF. CDR3 nucleotide sequence: TGTGCCAGTAGCCCGATGGGAGACTATGGCTACACCTTC.

This chain uses TRBV6-1 with TRBJ1-6; D call uncertain. The germline V and J ends were trimmed by 6 bases and 7 bases, with 16 bases remaining between them. The germline gives CDR1 MNHNS, CDR2 SASEGT. This CDR3 contains 15 residues. The CDR3 sequence is CASRLDGSLNSPLHF. CDR3 coding DNA: TGTGCCAGCAGGCTAGACGGCTCCCTCAATTCACCCCTCCACTTT.

The V gene is TRBV7-8, the J gene TRBJ2-5; D perhaps matches TRBD2 (6 bases). Germline CDR1 and CDR2: SGHVS and FQNEAQ. CDR3 length: 17 amino acids. V lost 4 bases and J lost 4, with 22 bases in between. The CDR3 DNA reads as TGTGCCAGCAGCTCCTCAGTGGCGAGACTAGGAGGAGAGACCCAGTACTTC. Amino acids: CASSSSVARLGGETQYF. Variable domain in full (rest from reference TRBV7-8 and TRBJ2-5): GAGVSQSPRYKVAKRGQDVALRCDPISGHVSLFWYQQALGQGPEFLTYFQNEAQLDKSGLPSDRFFAERPEGSVSTLKIQRTQQEDSAVYLCASSSSVARLGGETQYFGPGTRLLVL.

Written as DNA, the CDR3 is TGTGCCAGTAGTATCCGACAGAACCTCCTTAGTGGCTACACCTTC. Amino acid sequence: CASSIRQNLLSGYTF. The chain recombines TRBV19 with TRBJ1-2; tentative D call: TRBD1 (5 bases). Germline assignment: CDR1 LNHDA and CDR2 SQIVND (reference sequence). The length of the CDR3 is 15 residues. Deletions cut 3 bases from V and 7 bases from J, with 18 bases between.

A remark on this clone: A read error may produce the germline difference seen at one junction end. The V and J genes are TRBV30 and TRBJ1-3; D is uncertain. In germline, CDR1 is GTSNPN, CDR2 SVGIG (reference sequence). CDR3 length equals 15 residues. CDR3 residues: CARSRRGNSGNTIYF. Here the CDR3 DNA reads TGTGCCCGGAGTCGGAGAGGGAACTCTGGAAACACCATATATTTT.

V gene TRBV25-1 combines with J gene TRBJ1-1; TRBD1 is a possible D gene (6 bases). V lost 6 bases and J lost 0, with 14 bases in between. CDR1 is MGHDK and CDR2 is SYGVNS in the germline V gene. The CDR3 sequence is 15 residues long. This CDR3 reads CASSRGGGMNTEAFF. The CDR3 nucleotides read TGTGCCAGCAGCCGCGGGGGCGGAATGAACACTGAAGCTTTCTTT.

The chain carries TRBV19 and TRBJ2-5, with D possibly being TRBD2 (6 bases). The CDR3 is made up of 15 amino acids. V was clipped by 5 bases and J by 4 bases, with 17 bases between them. Germline loops: CDR1 LNHDA, CDR2 SQIVND (reference sequence). CDR3 sequence (DNA): TGTGCCAGTAGTGTCTCCGGGACTCCCCTAGAGACCCAGTACTTC. Protein: CASSVSGTPLETQYF.

V gene TRBV25-1 combines with J gene TRBJ2-7; the D is unclear. The germline CDR1 and CDR2 sequences are MGHDK and SYGVNS. The CDR3 totals 12 residues. Trimming pared 6 bases from V and 0 bases from J, leaving 6 bases between. The chain's CDR3 is CASRADSYEQYF. The CDR3 coding sequence is TGTGCCAGCAGGGCCGACTCCTACGAGCAGTACTTC.

Concerning this clone itself: A junction end diverges from the germline sequence, so it may reflect a read error. The chain uses TRBV11-2 and TRBJ1-2; D remains ambiguous. The CDR3 runs to 13 residues. Looked up from germline, CDR1 is SGHAT and CDR2 is FQNNGV. The CDR3: CASSPSGVARYAF. The CDR3 nucleotides are TGTGCCAGCAGCCCCAGCGGGGTGGCACGCTACGCCTTC.

This clone has only a few counts. The rearrangement links TRBV28 to TRBJ1-5; TRBD1 aligns across 8 bases. This CDR3 has 15 residues. From germline, CDR1 is MDHEN and CDR2 SYDVKM. The J segment lost 7 bases and the V segment lost 3 bases, leaving 8 bases of the junction unmatched. The CDR3 sequence is CASSFPDRAGQPQHF. CDR3 DNA: TGTGCCAGCAGTTTCCCGGACAGGGCGGGGCAGCCCCAGCATTTT.

Points on this clone: At the DNA level, this CDR3 is encoded by other sequences in the same sample as well. The chain couples TRBV6-5 to TRBJ1-2; D is perhaps TRBD1 (5 bases). The CDR3 extends over 16 amino acids. Trimming left V 4 bases short and J 6 bases short, with 21 bases between. Looked up from germline, CDR1 is MNHEY and CDR2 is SVGAGI. The CDR3 DNA sequence: TGTGCCAGCAGTTTCATACGACAGTTAGCCTTGGATGGCTACACCTTC. Translation: CASSFIRQLALDGYTF.

V usage is TRBV6-5 and J usage is TRBJ2-7; 7 bases agree with TRBD1. CDR1 is MNHEY and CDR2 is SVGAGI in the germline V gene. CDR3 length: 15 residues. With 7 bases clipped from V and 1 base from J, the junction kept 10 bases outside the gene matches. CDR3 DNA sequence: TGTGCCAGCAAGTACCGAGGGGGCAGGTCCTACGAGCAGTACTTC. This encodes CASKYRGGRSYEQYF.

This clone has a handful of counts. The V gene is TRBV10-2, the J gene TRBJ2-5; D gene ambiguous. Trimming pared 8 bases from V and 4 bases from J, leaving 11 bases between. Germline V lookup: CDR1 WSHSY, CDR2 SAAADI. CDR3 length: 12 residues. The CDR3 sequence: CASGQTRETQYF. CDR3 coding DNA: TGCGCCAGCGGTCAGACAAGAGAGACCCAGTACTTC.